This T cell receptor beta chain was documented in a study of post-analysis software for immune sequencing data. Study-level points and caveats: Controls had lower frequencies than patients of roughly five TRBV segments, which included TRBV5-6, TRBV5-1 and TRBV20-1.

This clonotype was observed a handful of times. Its antigen is undetermined. V lost 2 bases to trimming and J lost 8 bases, with 19 bases between them. The CDR3 is 16 amino acids. The TCR beta cDNA libraries contained unique molecular identifiers. TCRdb reprocessed the PCR reads via MiXCR and lists one record per CDR3 protein. The table records hundreds of thousands of distinct CDR3 sequences, approximately 45% of them present only once. The chain has TRBV12-3 or TRBV12-4 and TRBJ2-1; TRBD2 might be the D (6 bases). The sample taken for sequencing was blood. The TCR comes from a girl between 10 and 17 years old with multiple sclerosis. In DNA, the CDR3 is TGTGCCAGCAGTTTATCCTTCGGAGGGCAGGGTTATGAGCAGTTCTTC. This translates into CASSLSFGGQGYEQFF.